These 10 T cell receptor beta chains share one sample of origin, sequenced in a study of T-cell reconstitution after alpha-beta-depleted transplantation in children. Researchers prepared the TCRbeta library using unique molecular identifiers, the study reports. In TCRdb, the PCR reads were re-called with MiXCR into one record per CDR3 protein. The sample consists of fewer than 450,000 distinct CDR3 sequences, about a sixth of them appearing once. The source was PBMCs, mostly from graft donor cells, collected 360 days after TCRalphabeta/CD19-depleted stem cell transplant. These receptor sequences come from a male patient aged 2-15 years who had a stem cell transplant for acute lymphoblastic leukemia, so the T cells may come from the graft donor.

The V call is TRBV4-2, the J call TRBJ2-7, with D possibly matching TRBD1 (6 bases). The CDR3 has 15 residues. Germline values: CDR1 LGHNA, CDR2 YNFKEQ. The V gene lost 4 bases and the J gene lost 0 bases, with 13 bases spanning the gap. The CDR3 spells CASSRSGQSSYEQYF. As DNA, the CDR3 is TGTGCCAGCAGCCGAAGCGGACAGAGCTCCTACGAGCAGTACTTC.

The chain uses TRBV4-2 and TRBJ2-7; 8 bases match TRBD1. This CDR3 region has 17 residues. Per germline, CDR1 LGHNA and CDR2 YNFKEQ. Unmatched junction bases numbered 10, after V lost 0 bases and J lost 3 bases. The chain's CDR3 is CASSQDFPQGVGYEQYF. The CDR3 nucleotides read TGTGCCAGCAGCCAAGATTTCCCACAGGGGGTGGGCTACGAGCAGTACTTC.

The chain carries TRBV4-1 and TRBJ2-7, with D perhaps matching TRBD2 (6 bases). The germline V gene encodes CDR1 MGHRA and CDR2 YSYEKL. The CDR3 loop spans 15 amino acids. V was shortened by 2 bases and J by 2 bases, with 13 bases between the two germline ends. The CDR3 DNA sequence: TGCGCCAGCAGCCAAACGCCGGGGGTCCCCTACGAGCAGTACTTC. Protein sequence: CASSQTPGVPYEQYF.

This clonotype was picked up many times. The rearrangement uses TRBV28 and TRBJ1-5, with D possibly being TRBD1 (5 bases). The CDR3 runs 14 residues. Germline-derived CDR1 and CDR2 are MDHEN and SYDVKM. V was pared by 3 bases and J by 7 bases, with 13 bases between. CDR3 bases: TGTGCCAGCAGTTTGGGGGGAGGTGGGCAGCCCCAGCATTTT. It codes for CASSLGGGGQPQHF. Using reference TRBV28 and TRBJ1-5 for the parts outside the CDR3, the full variable domain is DVKVTQSSRYLVKRTGEKVFLECVQDMDHENMFWYRQDPGLGLRLIYFSYDVKMKEKGDIPEGYSVSREKKERFSLILESASTNQTSMYLCASSLGGGGQPQHFGDGTRLSIL.

This chain joins TRBV14 and TRBJ2-7; 9 positions agree with TRBD1. CDR3 length equals 18 residues. The germline V gene encodes CDR1 SGHDN and CDR2 FVKESK. V shed 3 bases and J 5 bases; nucleotides not matched to a gene: 17. DNA of the CDR3: TGTGCCAGCAGCCATTCCCGTGGGTTGACAGGGGGACTCGACGAGCAGTACTTC. Translated: CASSHSRGLTGGLDEQYF.

The CDR3 protein is CASSLTRSTDTQYF. DNA for the CDR3: TGTGCCAGCAGCCTCACGCGGAGCACAGATACGCAGTATTTT. The gene calls are TRBV7-2 and TRBJ2-3; unclear D gene. Per the germline V gene, CDR1 is SGHTA and CDR2 is FQGNSA. This CDR3 spans 14 amino acids. Trimming removed 5 bases at V and 0 bases at J, with 9 bases between. The full variable domain, completed using reference TRBV7-2 and TRBJ2-3, is GAGVSQSPSNKVTEKGKDVELRCDPISGHTALYWYRQSLGQGLEFLIYFQGNSAPDKSGLPSDRFSAERTGGSVSTLTIQRTQQEDSAVYLCASSLTRSTDTQYFGPGTRLTVL.

The table lists this clonotype with a few counts. This chain links TRBV7-2 with TRBJ2-1, with TRBD2 matching 7 bases. This CDR3 has 22 residues. From germline, CDR1 is SGHTA and CDR2 FQGNSA. The V segment lost 5 bases and the J segment 0 bases; nucleotides outside the gene matches: 25. Here the CDR3 DNA reads TGTGCCAGCAGCGAGGCTCCCCCAGGGCGTGGTAGCGGGCCGAGCTCCTACAATGAGCAGTTCTTC. Translated: CASSEAPPGRGSGPSSYNEQFF.

This clonotype was seen more than once but under ten times. The chain recombines TRBV20-1 with TRBJ2-1; D ambiguous. The CDR3 sequence is 12 residues long. Trimming cost V 3 bases and J 7 bases, with 10 bases left between them. CDR1 is DFQATT and CDR2 is SNEGSKA in the germline V gene (reference sequence). DNA for the CDR3: TGCAGTGCTAGCGGACCGGTTAATGAGCAGTTCTTC. The encoded protein is CSASGPVNEQFF.

This clonotype has just a few counts. The chain carries TRBV30 and TRBJ2-2; D not certain. The germline CDR1 and CDR2 sequences are GTSNPN and SVGIG (reference sequence). The CDR3 is made up of 13 amino acids. V lost 2 bases and J lost 0, with 4 bases in between. DNA for the CDR3: TGTGCCTGGAGTTTCACGAACACCGGGGAGCTGTTTTTT. This translates into CAWSFTNTGELFF.

This clonotype was seen ten or more times. This chain connects TRBV12-3 or TRBV12-4 to TRBJ2-6, with unresolved D. Trimming shortened V by 5 bases and J by 0 bases, and 2 bases separated the two germline ends. CDR3 length: 13 amino acids. This CDR3 reads CASSISGANVLTF. CDR3 in DNA: TGTGCCAGCAGTATCTCTGGGGCCAACGTCCTGACTTTC.